This T cell receptor beta chain was identified in a study of radiotherapy plus CTLA-4 blockade in lung cancer. Looking at the study overall: For roughly 19% of patients, objective responses occurred, and about 33% had disease control.

Germline values: CDR1 SNHLY, CDR2 FYNNEI. The CDR3 runs to 15 residues. V lost 6 bases and J lost 4; bases outside the gene matches: 6. Study-wide results and limits: Among blood TCR repertoires after radiotherapy plus ipilimumab, tumor-derived clones expanded. The authors reported that early blood T cell clone dynamics, with interferon-beta, best predicted response.

This clone was recorded only once. The antigen remains undetermined. Libraries were prepared by immunoSEQ multiplex PCR; TCRdb keeps only in-frame clonotypes and omits some of them. The sample includes some 67,000 clones, 60% to 80% of them seen just once. The gene calls are TRBV2 and TRBJ2-1; TRBD2 matches at 10 bases. The starting material was peripheral blood, obtained from a patient treated with radiotherapy plus ipilimumab. The receptor's source is a human donor with non-small cell lung cancer whose response to radiotherapy plus ipilimumab could not be evaluated. Some clones in this sample may be carry-over from other donors' samples. The chain's CDR3 is CASRETSGVYNEQFF. As DNA, the CDR3 is TGTGCCAGCAGGGAAACTAGCGGGGTATACAATGAGCAGTTCTTC.